This T cell receptor (beta chain) was found in a study of blood T cells in healthy people across ages. A second PCR of 7 to 11 cycles used a sample-barcoded 5' primer and a J-beta primer mix. TCRdb re-called the 5' RACE reads with MiXCR, one entry per CDR3 protein. The sample has approximately 900,000 distinct CDR3 sequences; under 50% are singletons. Extracted total RNA amounted to at least 6 micrograms for each sample. Study results and limitations: Roughly linear age-related decline in beta diversity appeared, significant by age around 40. Changes in expanded clonotypes were possibly confounded, as the CMV status of donors was unknown. Fewer expanded clones and more diversity marked long-lived versus aged donors.

As for this clonotype: The antigen is unknown.

V was trimmed by 0 bases and J by 1 base, leaving 16 bases between them. The V gene's germline CDR1 is DFQATT and CDR2 SNEGSKA (reference sequence). The CDR3 runs 16 residues. This clonotype was sampled from a man between 25 and 39 years old in good health. The chain is built from TRBV20-1 and TRBJ2-7, with D possibly TRBD2 on 5 matching bases. Sample: blood. CDR3 in DNA: TGCAGTGCTAGAGATCGAGGGAAGGGCCTATCCTACGAGCAGTACTTC. The encoded protein is CSARDRGKGLSYEQYF.